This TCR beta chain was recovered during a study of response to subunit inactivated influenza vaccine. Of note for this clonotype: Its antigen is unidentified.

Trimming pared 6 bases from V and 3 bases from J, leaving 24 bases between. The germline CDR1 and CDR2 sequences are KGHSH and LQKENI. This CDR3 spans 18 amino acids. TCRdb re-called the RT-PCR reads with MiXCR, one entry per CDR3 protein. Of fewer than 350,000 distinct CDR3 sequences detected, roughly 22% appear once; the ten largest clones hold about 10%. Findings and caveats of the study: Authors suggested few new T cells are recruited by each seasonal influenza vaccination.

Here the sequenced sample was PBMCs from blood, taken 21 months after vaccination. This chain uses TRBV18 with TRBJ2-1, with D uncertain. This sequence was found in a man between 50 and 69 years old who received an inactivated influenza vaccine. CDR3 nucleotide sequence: TGTGCCAGCTCCCCAGGAGAGTTTTCCTACCTCGACTACAATGAGCAGTTCTTC. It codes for CASSPGEFSYLDYNEQFF.